The clone carrying this T cell receptor (beta chain) has a single count. Its antigen is still unknown. The data are from a study of shared clonotypes between healthy human individuals. Findings and limits, study-wide: Generally, naive subsets came out with larger estimated richness than memory subsets. The study's rarefaction showed incomplete sorted-subset sequencing despite large depth. Non-shared clonotypes displayed generation probabilities falling below those of clonotypes present in all four donors.

Germline loops: CDR1 LNHNV, CDR2 YYDKDF (reference sequence). Deletions cut 0 bases from V and 9 bases from J, with 12 bases between. This CDR3 region has 15 residues. Profiled with immunoSEQ multiplex PCR; TCRdb holds only in-frame clones, not every one. The sample contains some 2.4 million clones, over 85% of which appear only once. This receptor was obtained from a man younger than 35 in good health. Some clones in this sample may be carry-over from other donors' samples. Input material: naive CD4+ T cells from PBMCs. Subset described: CD45RA+ positively selected. The chain uses TRBV15 and TRBJ1-6; D unclear. The chain's CDR3 is CATSRDRQGGSPLHF. Written as DNA, the CDR3 is TGTGCCACCAGCAGAGATAGGCAAGGTGGTTCACCCCTCCACTTT.